This T cell receptor (beta chain) was profiled in a study of cytomegalovirus exposure and HLA in healthy donors (dated by TCRdb to the late 2010s). About the full investigation: An earlier analysis of approximately 590 of the donors reported 250 to 350 Gb of sequence data and some 120 million unique TCR beta sequences from about 180 million T cells. HLA typing covered class I and class II loci at four-digit resolution. A separate validation cohort of approximately 130 different subjects was used in addition to the roughly 640-subject first cohort. Among 398 genotyped donors of the cohort, an average of 235,054 unique TCR beta nucleotide sequences were sequenced per donor, around a sixth of them non-productive. To predict cytomegalovirus infection status, the study combined high-throughput TCR immunosequencing, statistical association of individual TCRs with disease status, and machine learning. An earlier analysis of 587 of the donors used high-throughput TCR beta sequencing to judge whether each TCR beta V gene segment behaved as functional or pseudogenic. An early release covering more than 500 HLA-typed donors comprised roughly 300 gigabases of sequencing data and tens of millions of unique TCR sequences. In a later genetic analysis, genome-wide SNP genotypes for about 55% of the roughly 700 donors were used, and that subset was treated as a discovery cohort. Among the roughly 400 genotyped donors, under 90% belonged to the genetic ancestry cluster associated with self-reported Caucasian donors. The number of typed donors differed by locus: roughly 629-640 for A, B, C, DRB1 and DQB1; approximately 520 for DQA1; 606 for DPA1; and roughly 490 for DPB1. The T cell repertoires of 666 subjects were profiled by immunosequencing and related to cytomegalovirus serostatus. In the later analysis, no new phenotypic data were used to find candidate immune exposures; instead, reliance was placed on TCR beta sequences and their occurrence across donors. Donor age, sex, ethnicity and CMV serostatus were collected together with the repertoire data. Because of strong linkage in the cohort, a handful of DR-DQ haplotypes were treated as single units for association and clustering. All discovery cohort repertoires had been generated on a single sequencing platform. The aim of the study was to test whether cataloging public T cell receptors could identify signatures of past pathogen exposure. A later analysis re-examined previously published TCR beta repertoires from around 670 donors and added high-resolution HLA genotyping to investigate patterns of TCR occurrence. Results the study describes overall, beyond this receptor: A cluster of highly shared sequence variants was judged likely to represent a technical artifact of the sequencing pipeline. Because some donors lacked HLA typing at each locus, the association tests relied only on the typed subset. V-gene and J-gene trimming of TCR beta chains was associated with a missense DCLRE1C variant in a later genetic analysis, and the association was replicated in an independent cohort. Most TCR sequences were observed very rarely across donors, whereas some public TCRs were present in many individuals. A further reported finding was that TCR beta sequences accurately predicted the HLA-A and HLA-B alleles for most subjects in the first cohort. Linkage disequilibrium might explain the correlated functional status among segregating V segments, but an unknown experimental factor could not be excluded. For the cohort, immune exposure information was limited to CMV serostatus. A total of some 180 TCR beta chains were listed by the study as associated with cytomegalovirus. The presence/absence analyses assumed that sequencing depth was roughly uniform across donors, and that assumption may not be true. A later analysis associated 16,951 TCR beta sequences with specific HLA alleles at a false discovery rate of 0.05. In vitro tests confirmed that a few of the cytomegalovirus-associated TCR beta chains recognize cytomegalovirus antigens. This cohort had only TCR beta chains sequenced, and the lack of alpha or paired-chain data limited which features could be detected. Some IMGT-functional V segments, including TRBV6-2 and TRBV6-3, could not be distinguished by the 87-base-pair reads and were therefore excluded. According to the authors, the approach could potentially be generalized to other disease states and immunological phenotypes. In an earlier analysis of a few hundred of the donors, most TCR beta V segments were observed in productive rearrangements about 87% or about 30% of the time, broadly matching IMGT annotations. Compared with the roughly 700-donor mean, donors in an Asian-associated ancestry cluster had fewer N-insertions in productive TCRs, according to a later genetic analysis. According to a later analysis, most CMV-associated TCR beta chains appeared to be HLA-restricted, and the HLA associations seemed to be driven largely by CMV exposure. The earlier analysis of 450 to 700 of the donors excluded seventeen rarely observed V segments, including chromosome 9 orphons, because counts were too low. A later analysis reported that several top co-occurrence clusters appeared linked to parvovirus B19, influenza, CMV and Epstein-Barr virus. A later analysis found that HLA-associated TCR beta chains were more clonally expanded and had lower generation probabilities than equally common non-associated chains. When HLA alleles, especially DR and DQ, strongly co-occurred, TCR associations were difficult to assign to individual alleles. In a later analysis, the rate of TCR association differed among HLA loci, with DRB1 alleles having the most associated TCRs and HLA-C alleles having the fewest. In both the original and validation cohorts, the classifier was reported to diagnose cytomegalovirus status with high specificity and sensitivity.

The CDR3 goes from the cysteine to the phenylalanine over 12 residues. The entry retains the CDR3 DNA only, 36 bases that are in frame from base 1. The germline V gene supplies CDR1 MDHEN and CDR2 SYDVKM. With regard to this clone: The specificity of this receptor is unknown. Base qualities are missing; no much larger clone stands one base away.

The cohort was made up of roughly 670 healthy bone marrow donors. At the time of sampling, every cohort member was nominally healthy, though immune exposures that went unrecorded were likely present. The donor was CMV seropositive and belonged to the group of some 290 seropositive cohort members. A peripheral blood sample was collected from each donor, and TCR beta sequencing was performed on peripheral blood mononuclear cells. The Qiagen DNeasy Blood Extraction Kit was used to extract genomic DNA from the blood cell samples. The library was produced with the immunoSEQ multiplex PCR assay. A mixture of 60 forward primers for TCR Vbeta segments and 13 reverse primers for TCR Jbeta segments was used in the multiplex PCR. The CDR3 region of rearranged TCR beta genes was amplified from genomic DNA with a multiplex PCR assay. On the Illumina HiSeq System, the amplified TCR beta libraries were sequenced as 87-base-pair reads. As for the authors' bioinformatics: A later analysis tallied 75 million to 95 million unique TCR beta chains across the 666 repertoires, and roughly 11 million of those chains were shared by two or more donors. A nearest-neighbor algorithm error-corrected the raw reads and collapsed the reads into unique sequences, merging closely related sequences to remove PCR and sequencing errors. V, D and J gene segments were assigned by aligning CDR3 sequences to IMGT reference sequences. For a sequence to be retained, a match of at least six nucleotides to both a V gene segment and a J gene segment was required. Rearrangements were called productive when the CDR3 lacked stop codons and stayed in frame with V and J; all others were non-productive. CDR3 was defined according to IMGT convention as the region running from the second conserved V-encoded cysteine to the conserved J-encoded phenylalanine. Sequences without an unambiguous match to a single V gene segment were excluded from the earlier analysis of about 600 of the donors. An earlier analysis of 587 of the donors classified V segments as functional when productive rearrangements were above 56.7% and as segregating when the standard deviation between donors was above 5%. To diagnose cytomegalovirus status from the catalog of TCR beta chain sequences, a statistical classification framework was built. A later analysis assigned V and J genes by comparing TCR nucleotide sequences with IMGT/GENE-DB human TR gene sequences. Using the TCRdist pipeline, a later analysis assigned CDR3 sequences along with most-parsimonious VDJ recombination scenarios. In a later analysis, each TCR beta chain was defined by its CDR3 amino acid sequence together with its V-gene family, and reads lacking a unique V-gene family were excluded. A later analysis removed 592 highly shared, low-generation-probability nucleotide sequences to deal with suspected cross-contamination and a sequencing artifact. In a later analysis, a clonal expansion index was calculated for each public chain from normalized within-repertoire ranks of inferred template counts. Generation probabilities in a later analysis came from a VDJ recombination model fitted to out-of-frame rearrangements, and those results were checked against IGoR. In a later analysis, TCR-TCR, TCR-HLA and TCR-CMV co-occurrence was scored with hypergeometric tests, and a repertoire-size bias correction was applied to TCR pairs. To estimate false discovery rates, a later analysis permuted the HLA or CMV assignments 20 times. A later analysis grouped co-occurring TCRs with DBSCAN, adding TCRdist sequence similarity when clustering within HLA-allele-positive subsets. Repertoires with fewer than 30,000 or more than 120,000 public chains were left out of co-occurrence clustering, as were five repertoires with anomalous nucleotide sharing. TCRdb re-hosts the immuneACCESS table, in-frame sequences only. Its copies lack some clones; in the studies checked, an unresolved V gene accounts for under half of them, and the cause for the rest is not known. For V, J and clone size, that table is used; D and trimming come from the DNA. The sample table holds 110,000 or so clones, of which over 70% were seen once. Around 4.3% of the sample comes from the top ten.

The TCR sequence derives from a woman aged 35 to 49 in good health and CMV-seropositive. The chain is encoded by TRBV28 joined to TRBJ2-5, with TRBD2 matching 7 junction bases. The J call may be in error: the DNA end matches TRBJ2-7 better. The sequenced material came from PBMCs. The CDR3 region has the sequence CTTGRGINEQYF. At the DNA level, the sequence is TGTACCACGGGGCGGGGGATCAACGAGCAGTACTTC.